Listed below are T cell receptor beta chains from one sample, sequenced in a study of PD-1 blockade in classical Hodgkin lymphoma. The method was immunoSEQ multiplex PCR; TCRdb's version includes in-frame clones alone and lacks a portion of them. The data contain some 150,000 clones, around 73% of them singletons. The sequenced sample was peripheral blood mononuclear cells (PBMCs), obtained before the second cycle of nivolumab. The receptors here all came from a human donor with classical Hodgkin lymphoma. The CDR3 runs from the conserved cysteine through the conserved F or W. A D gene is named only where the DNA matches it firmly. Only part of the rows carry a size: once, few, many, or a class if the clone is expanded.

v_gene	j_gene	d_gene	abundance	CDR3aa	CDR3nt
TRBV9	TRBJ1-5	.	once	CASSQRLRGGPQHF	TGTGCCAGCAGCCAGAGGCTGAGGGGGGGGCCCCAGCATTTT
TRBV21-1	TRBJ2-3	.	.	CASSAGGGDTQYF	TGTGCCAGCAGCGCGGGGGGAGGGGATACGCAGTATTTT
TRBV5-4	TRBJ2-1	TRBD1	.	CASSLGGQIYNEQFF	TGTGCCAGCAGCTTGGGGGGACAGATCTACAATGAGCAGTTCTTC
TRBV7-9	TRBJ1-5	TRBD1	.	CASSLVLGQGVGQPQHF	TGTGCCAGCAGCTTAGTACTAGGGCAGGGGGTCGGGCAGCCCCAGCATTTT
TRBV7-9	TRBJ1-1	.	.	CASSRVGSRAFF	TGTGCCAGCAGCCGGGTGGGGTCTAGAGCTTTCTTT
TRBV5-6	TRBJ1-2	TRBD1	once	CASSPGAGGAYGYTF	TGTGCCAGCAGCCCCGGTGCAGGGGGCGCCTATGGCTACACCTTC
TRBV30	TRBJ1-4	.	.	CAWSRRSTNEKLFF	TGTGCCTGGAGTAGGCGGTCAACTAATGAAAAACTGTTTTTT
TRBV7-9	TRBJ2-1	.	.	CASSLSLGISYNEQFF	TGTGCCAGCAGCTTATCCCTCGGGATCTCCTACAATGAGCAGTTCTTC
TRBV5-1	TRBJ1-3	.	.	CASSFQSGSGNTIYF	TGCGCCAGCAGCTTTCAGTCCGGCTCTGGAAACACCATATATTTT
TRBV4-3	TRBJ1-2	.	.	CASSQEAGRNYGYTF	TGCGCCAGCAGCCAAGAAGCCGGACGGAACTATGGCTACACCTTC
TRBV6-6	TRBJ1-1	.	.	CASSYRGAEAFF	TGTGCCAGCAGTTACAGGGGTGCTGAAGCTTTCTTT
TRBV7-2	TRBJ2-1	TRBD2	.	CASSLGRLVAGGSYNEQFF	TGTGCCAGCAGCTTAGGGCGACTCGTAGCGGGGGGGTCCTACAATGAGCAGTTCTTC
TRBV29-1	TRBJ1-1	.	.	CSVDRGMNTEAFF	TGCAGCGTTGATCGGGGCATGAACACTGAAGCTTTCTTT
TRBV27	TRBJ1-1	.	few	CASSQTWTVNTEAFF	TGTGCCAGCAGTCAAACTTGGACAGTGAACACTGAAGCTTTCTTT
TRBV9	TRBJ2-1	TRBD2	.	CASSTLAGGIRDEQFF	TGTGCCAGCAGCACCCTAGCGGGGGGTATCAGGGATGAGCAGTTCTTC
TRBV28	TRBJ1-2	.	.	CASDVLPGSYGYTF	TGTGCCAGCGACGTTCTACCGGGGTCGTATGGCTACACCTTC
TRBV6-6	TRBJ1-3	.	.	CASYRSSGNTIYF	TGTGCCAGCTACAGGTCCTCTGGAAACACCATATATTTT
TRBV27	TRBJ2-7	.	.	CASSLSREQAAAYEQYF	TGTGCCAGCAGTTTATCTAGGGAACAGGCGGCCGCCTACGAGCAGTACTTC
TRBV18	TRBJ1-3	.	.	CASSPIQNSGNTIYF	TGTGCCAGCTCACCTATACAGAACTCTGGAAACACCATATATTTT
TRBV28	TRBJ1-1	TRBD1	.	CASSSDRGQTEAFF	TGTGCCAGCAGTTCGGACAGGGGGCAAACTGAAGCTTTCTTT
TRBV11-3	TRBJ2-1	.	.	CASSLDRGLNEQFF	TGTGCCAGCAGCTTAGACAGGGGATTGAATGAGCAGTTCTTC
TRBV30	TRBJ1-2	.	.	CAWSVQRVPLYGYTF	TGTGCCTGGAGTGTACAGAGGGTCCCCCTCTATGGCTACACCTTC
TRBV13	TRBJ1-2	TRBD1	.	CASRLQGASYGYTF	TGTGCCAGCAGATTACAGGGGGCGAGCTATGGCTACACCTTC
TRBV11-2	TRBJ2-5	.	.	CASTRGGGETQYF	TGTGCCAGCACGAGAGGAGGCGGAGAGACCCAGTACTTC
TRBV25-1	TRBJ2-3	TRBD1	.	CASSRFRQGSTDTQYF	TGTGCCAGCAGTCGCTTTCGACAGGGTAGCACAGATACGCAGTATTTT
TRBV7-9	TRBJ1-2	.	.	CASRGVKWGMETYTF	TGTGCCAGCAGAGGCGTGAAATGGGGGATGGAGACCTACACCTTC
TRBV9	TRBJ1-1	TRBD1	.	CASSVGGRGRTEAFF	TGTGCCAGCAGCGTAGGAGGCAGGGGGAGGACTGAAGCTTTCTTT
TRBV5-6	TRBJ1-3	.	.	CASSLGSRRISGNTIYF	TGTGCCAGCAGCTTGGGATCGAGACGGATCTCTGGAAACACCATATATTTT
TRBV7-8	TRBJ2-5	.	once	CASSLGHQETQYF	TGTGCCAGCAGCTTAGGACATCAAGAGACCCAGTACTTC
TRBV4-1	TRBJ1-2	.	few	CASSQDRTANYGYTF	TGCGCCAGCAGCCAAGACCGGACAGCAAACTATGGCTACACCTTC
TRBV28	TRBJ1-2	.	once	CASSPSAGYGYTF	TGTGCCAGCAGCCCTTCAGCAGGGTACGGCTACACCTTC
TRBV29-1	TRBJ2-5	.	once	CSVGTVQETQYF	TGCAGCGTTGGAACAGTCCAAGAGACCCAGTACTTC
TRBV7-2	TRBJ1-5	TRBD1	.	CASSLRTGQQPQHF	TGTGCCAGCAGCCTTAGGACAGGGCAACAGCCCCAGCATTTT
TRBV28	TRBJ2-2	.	.	CASSWGNPGNTGELFF	TGTGCCAGCAGTTGGGGGAACCCAGGGAACACCGGGGAGCTGTTTTTT
TRBV7-2	TRBJ1-5	.	.	CASSLGGGQGHQPQHF	TGTGCCAGCAGCTTAGGGGGGGGCCAGGGACATCAGCCCCAGCATTTT
TRBV11-2	TRBJ1-2	.	.	CASSLELANYGYTF	TGTGCCAGCAGCTTAGAGCTGGCCAACTATGGCTACACCTTC
TRBV11-2	TRBJ1-5	TRBD1	.	CASSPTTGVYNQPQHF	TGTGCCAGCAGCCCAACCACAGGGGTTTACAATCAGCCCCAGCATTTT
TRBV5-1	TRBJ2-7	TRBD1	.	CASSLQGRGYEQYF	TGCGCCAGCAGCTTACAGGGGAGAGGGTACGAGCAGTACTTC
TRBV7-8	TRBJ2-7	TRBD1	.	CASSLVGQFYEQYF	TGTGCCAGCAGCTTAGTGGGACAGTTCTACGAGCAGTACTTC
TRBV18	TRBJ2-1	.	.	CASSPLQAGYNEQFF	TGTGCCAGCTCACCACTTCAGGCAGGCTACAATGAGCAGTTCTTC
TRBV6-1	TRBJ2-5	TRBD1	.	CASAQGAKRQETQYF	TGTGCCAGTGCACAGGGGGCGAAACGACAAGAGACCCAGTACTTC
TRBV6-5	TRBJ1-1	.	many	CASSYSRNTEAFF	TGTGCCAGCAGTTACAGCAGGAACACTGAAGCTTTCTTT
TRBV11-1	TRBJ2-3	.	.	CASSGTRQGGEDTQYF	TGTGCCAGCAGCGGAACACGACAGGGAGGAGAAGATACGCAGTATTTT
TRBV6-5	TRBJ1-2	TRBD1	.	CASRRTGGKGYGYTF	TGTGCCAGCAGACGGACAGGGGGAAAGGGCTATGGCTACACCTTC
TRBV29-1	TRBJ2-3	TRBD1	.	CSFRTGTPDTQYF	TGCAGCTTTAGGACAGGGACACCAGATACGCAGTATTTT
TRBV7-9	TRBJ2-1	.	.	CASSSTSGGQNNEQFF	TGTGCCAGCAGCTCAACCTCCGGGGGGCAGAACAATGAGCAGTTCTTC
TRBV18	TRBJ2-3	.	once	CASSPRRVADTQYF	TGTGCCAGCTCACCACGCAGAGTAGCAGATACGCAGTATTTT
TRBV19	TRBJ2-1	.	.	CASSFPGTNNEQFF	TGTGCCAGTAGTTTTCCCGGGACAAACAATGAGCAGTTCTTC
TRBV6-1	TRBJ1-2	TRBD1	.	CASSEGTGSYTF	TGTGCCAGCAGTGAAGGGACAGGGTCCTACACCTTC
TRBV7-9	TRBJ1-4	.	.	CASSFGGVGEKLFF	TGTGCCAGCAGCTTCGGCGGGGTAGGTGAAAAACTGTTTTTT
TRBV5-6	TRBJ1-1	TRBD1	.	CASSPLSTGPEAFF	TGTGCCAGCAGTCCCTTGTCGACAGGGCCTGAAGCTTTCTTT
TRBV25-1	TRBJ1-2	.	.	CASSDDDSAYGYTF	TGTGCCAGCAGTGACGATGACAGCGCTTATGGCTACACCTTC
TRBV5-1	TRBJ2-4	.	.	CASSLATSPNIQYF	TGCGCCAGCAGCTTGGCTACTTCCCCTAACATTCAGTACTTC
TRBV4-1	TRBJ2-3	TRBD1	.	CASRRGTGVTDTQYF	TGCGCCAGCAGACGGGGGACAGGGGTTACAGATACGCAGTATTTT